Sequencing of this T cell receptor beta chain was carried out in a study of cytomegalovirus exposure and HLA in healthy donors. Study summary: About 79 million unique TCRs from HLA-typed donors were held in an early data release.

Among the donors, all were healthy bone marrow donors. It was with 60 Vbeta and 13 Jbeta primers that the PCR ran. Using immunoSEQ multiplex PCR, the repertoire was profiled, and TCRdb retains in-frame clones only, with some absent. Its clone listing holds 130,000 or so clones. General observations from the study: A later analysis reported that several of the most significant clusters appeared to be linked to common viral pathogens, among them Epstein-Barr virus. Presence/absence analyses supposed approximately even sequencing depth among donors.

Details on this clone: The antigen is undetermined. Sequence at one end of the junction differs from germline and may be a read error. This same CDR3 is encoded by further DNA sequences in the sample.

The V gene's germline CDR1 is SGHNT and CDR2 YENEEA. The CDR3 has 15 residues. Sample: PBMCs. This chain links TRBV11-3 with TRBJ2-2; perhaps TRBD1 as D (6 bases). The sequence was obtained from a woman aged 55-70 years in good health and CMV-seronegative. The CDR3 protein is CASSADRGNTGELFF. CDR3 coding DNA: TGTGCCAGCAGCGCGGACAGAGGCAACACTGGGGAGCTGTTTTTT.